Listed below are T cell receptor beta chains from one sample, sequenced in a study of shared clonotypes between healthy human individuals. Method: immunoSEQ multiplex PCR; TCRdb's copy keeps in-frame clones and lacks some. The sample yields a few hundred thousand clones, around 78% seen once. The material sequenced was PBMCs. These receptors came from a woman aged 40 to 49 in good health. Some clones in this sample may be carry-over from other donors' samples. Both conserved end residues are part of each CDR3. D genes are given only for firm matches. Not every row has a clone size; where given, it reads once, few, many or a size class.

abundance: -; j_gene: TRBJ2-5; v_gene: TRBV5-1; d_gene: -; CDR3nt: TGCGCCAGCAGCGGTCTGACGGGGGGACAGGAGACCCAGTACTTC; CDR3aa: CASSGLTGGQETQYF
abundance: -; j_gene: TRBJ2-7; v_gene: TRBV5-5; d_gene: -; CDR3nt: TGTGCCAGCAGCTTGGATCGGAACTACGAGCAGTACTTC; CDR3aa: CASSLDRNYEQYF
abundance: -; j_gene: TRBJ2-7; v_gene: TRBV4-2; d_gene: -; CDR3nt: TGTGCCAGCAGCCAAGCCGGTACGTCCAACTCCTACGAGCAGTACTTC; CDR3aa: CASSQAGTSNSYEQYF
abundance: -; j_gene: TRBJ2-1; v_gene: TRBV1; d_gene: -; CDR3nt: TGCACCAGCATGCCCCTGGGGACTTACTTCTACAATGAGCAGTTCTTC; CDR3aa: CTSMPLGTYFYNEQFF
abundance: -; j_gene: TRBJ1-1; v_gene: TRBV13; d_gene: -; CDR3nt: TGTGCCAGCAGCTTAGTCCCTGAGCACGCTGAAGCTTTCTTT; CDR3aa: CASSLVPEHAEAFF
abundance: few; j_gene: TRBJ2-5; v_gene: TRBV27; d_gene: -; CDR3nt: TGTGCCAGCAGTTTCGTGGGAGAGGGGGAGACCCAGTACTTC; CDR3aa: CASSFVGEGETQYF
abundance: once; j_gene: TRBJ2-7; v_gene: TRBV15; d_gene: TRBD2; CDR3nt: TGTGCCACCAGCAGAGTGTGGAGGGCTAGCGGGAAGACCTACGAGCAGTACTTC; CDR3aa: CATSRVWRASGKTYEQYF
abundance: -; j_gene: TRBJ2-7; v_gene: TRBV11-2; d_gene: -; CDR3nt: TGTGCCAGCAGCTTCCAGGCAACCTACGAGCAGTACTTC; CDR3aa: CASSFQATYEQYF
abundance: -; j_gene: TRBJ1-1; v_gene: TRBV15; d_gene: TRBD1; CDR3nt: TGTGCCACCAGCAAACAGGGGGACACTGAAGCTTTCTTT; CDR3aa: CATSKQGDTEAFF
abundance: -; j_gene: TRBJ1-5; v_gene: TRBV11-2; d_gene: TRBD1; CDR3nt: TGTGCCAGCAGCGCAAACAGGGGAAATCAGCCCCAGCATTTT; CDR3aa: CASSANRGNQPQHF
abundance: few; j_gene: TRBJ2-1; v_gene: TRBV7-3; d_gene: TRBD2; CDR3nt: TGTGCCAGCAGCTTCGGGAGGGCCAATGAGCAGTTCTTC; CDR3aa: CASSFGRANEQFF
abundance: few; j_gene: TRBJ2-3; v_gene: TRBV5-1; d_gene: TRBD2; CDR3nt: TGCGCCAGCAGCCCCCCCGGGACTAGCGGGATGGATACGCAGTATTTT; CDR3aa: CASSPPGTSGMDTQYF
abundance: -; j_gene: TRBJ2-7; v_gene: TRBV5-1; d_gene: TRBD2; CDR3nt: TGCGCCAGCAGCTTGGGAGCGGGAGAGAAGTACGAGCAGTACTTC; CDR3aa: CASSLGAGEKYEQYF
abundance: -; j_gene: TRBJ1-6; v_gene: TRBV2; d_gene: TRBD1; CDR3nt: TGTGCCAGCAGGTCAGGGGGCACTTCACCCCTCCACTTT; CDR3aa: CASRSGGTSPLHF
abundance: -; j_gene: TRBJ1-1; v_gene: TRBV30; d_gene: -; CDR3nt: TGTGCCTGGAGGGAAGACAAGAACACTGAAGCTTTCTTT; CDR3aa: CAWREDKNTEAFF
abundance: -; j_gene: TRBJ2-3; v_gene: TRBV15; d_gene: -; CDR3nt: TGTGCCACCAGCAGAGATTTTGCAGGGAAAACAGATACGCAGTATTTT; CDR3aa: CATSRDFAGKTDTQYF
abundance: -; j_gene: TRBJ2-5; v_gene: TRBV5-1; d_gene: -; CDR3nt: TGCGCCAGCAGCGAATCGGGAGCCTCCGAGACCCAGTACTTC; CDR3aa: CASSESGASETQYF
abundance: -; j_gene: TRBJ2-7; v_gene: TRBV11-2; d_gene: TRBD2; CDR3nt: TGTGCCAGCAGCTCCGGGGGACTAGCGGGAGTCAGATACGAGCAGTACTTC; CDR3aa: CASSSGGLAGVRYEQYF
abundance: few; j_gene: TRBJ2-1; v_gene: TRBV7-8; d_gene: -; CDR3nt: TGTGCCAGCAGCTTAGCGGACATGAACAATGAGCAGTTCTTC; CDR3aa: CASSLADMNNEQFF
abundance: many; j_gene: TRBJ1-2; v_gene: TRBV30; d_gene: -; CDR3nt: TGTGCCTGGAGTGTACAGCCCTATGGCTACACCTTC; CDR3aa: CAWSVQPYGYTF
abundance: -; j_gene: TRBJ1-2; v_gene: TRBV5-6; d_gene: -; CDR3nt: TGTGCCAGCAGCTTAGCGGGGCTTCGGGGCTACACCTTC; CDR3aa: CASSLAGLRGYTF
abundance: -; j_gene: TRBJ2-3; v_gene: TRBV7-8; d_gene: -; CDR3nt: TGTGCCAGCAGCTCAACTAGGGCGGATACGCAGTATTTT; CDR3aa: CASSSTRADTQYF
abundance: -; j_gene: TRBJ2-2; v_gene: TRBV7-3; d_gene: TRBD2; CDR3nt: TGTGCCAGCAGCTTATACATAGCGGGAGCGAATGGGGAGCTGTTTTTT; CDR3aa: CASSLYIAGANGELFF
abundance: -; j_gene: TRBJ2-7; v_gene: TRBV7-9; d_gene: -; CDR3nt: TGTGCCAGCAGTACGTTAGGATACGAGCAGTACTTC; CDR3aa: CASSTLGYEQYF
abundance: few; j_gene: TRBJ2-7; v_gene: TRBV7-2; d_gene: -; CDR3nt: TGTGCCAGCAGCTTACAGGGTTCCAACGAGCAGTACTTC; CDR3aa: CASSLQGSNEQYF
abundance: -; j_gene: TRBJ1-5; v_gene: TRBV6-1; d_gene: -; CDR3nt: TGTGCCAGCAGTGACCCGTTGCCCCAGCATTTT; CDR3aa: CASSDPLPQHF
abundance: -; j_gene: TRBJ2-7; v_gene: TRBV28; d_gene: -; CDR3nt: TGTGCCAGCAGTTTATCCTCTACAGGGAGGGGCGAGCAGTACTTC; CDR3aa: CASSLSSTGRGEQYF
abundance: -; j_gene: TRBJ2-3; v_gene: TRBV9; d_gene: -; CDR3nt: TGTGCCAGCAGCGAGACGACCCTCACAGATACGCAGTATTTT; CDR3aa: CASSETTLTDTQYF
abundance: -; j_gene: TRBJ2-2; v_gene: TRBV5-4; d_gene: -; CDR3nt: TGTGCCAGCAGCTCAGCCGGGACTGCAAACACCGGGGAGCTGTTTTTT; CDR3aa: CASSSAGTANTGELFF
abundance: many; j_gene: TRBJ2-5; v_gene: TRBV29-1; d_gene: -; CDR3nt: TGCAGCGTTGCGGGGTCAAGCGGGGAGACCCAGTACTTC; CDR3aa: CSVAGSSGETQYF
abundance: once; j_gene: TRBJ1-5; v_gene: TRBV19; d_gene: -; CDR3nt: TGTGCCAGTAGTATGGGATTGTGGGGTATTCAGCCCCAGCATTTT; CDR3aa: CASSMGLWGIQPQHF
abundance: -; j_gene: TRBJ2-7; v_gene: TRBV4-2; d_gene: -; CDR3nt: TGTGCCAGCAGCCAAGTGGACGGGACTTACTCCCACGAGCAGTACTTC; CDR3aa: CASSQVDGTYSHEQYF
abundance: -; j_gene: TRBJ2-5; v_gene: TRBV11-2; d_gene: -; CDR3nt: TGTGCCAGCAGTCAAGACAGTGCCATCCAAGAGACCCAGTACTTC; CDR3aa: CASSQDSAIQETQYF
abundance: few; j_gene: TRBJ2-4; v_gene: TRBV11-2; d_gene: -; CDR3nt: TGTGCCAGCAGCTTAGAATTTGGAGCAATTGCCATTCAGTACTTC; CDR3aa: CASSLEFGAIAIQYF
abundance: -; j_gene: TRBJ1-2; v_gene: TRBV19; d_gene: -; CDR3nt: TGTGCCAGTTGCCGTGACAGCCGGGATGGCTACACCTTC; CDR3aa: CASCRDSRDGYTF
abundance: -; j_gene: TRBJ1-1; v_gene: TRBV9; d_gene: TRBD1; CDR3nt: TGTGCCAGCAGCCCGGGACAGGGTAGAACTGAAGCTTTCTTT; CDR3aa: CASSPGQGRTEAFF
abundance: -; j_gene: TRBJ2-7; v_gene: TRBV18; d_gene: TRBD2; CDR3nt: TGTGCCAGCTCCCTTGGGGGAGGGAGATACGAGCAGTACTTC; CDR3aa: CASSLGGGRYEQYF
abundance: -; j_gene: TRBJ1-1; v_gene: TRBV5-1; d_gene: -; CDR3nt: TGCGCCAGCAGCTTAATAAGGGGGATGAACACTGAAGCTTTCTTT; CDR3aa: CASSLIRGMNTEAFF
abundance: -; j_gene: TRBJ1-2; v_gene: TRBV30; d_gene: TRBD1; CDR3nt: TGTGCCTGGAGTGAGACCGGGACAGCGAACTATGGCTACACCTTC; CDR3aa: CAWSETGTANYGYTF
abundance: many; j_gene: TRBJ2-2; v_gene: TRBV28; d_gene: TRBD2; CDR3nt: TGTGCCAGCAGTTTTCCCCGGGCGGGACTAGCGAACACCGGGGAGCTGTTTTTT; CDR3aa: CASSFPRAGLANTGELFF
abundance: -; j_gene: TRBJ2-7; v_gene: TRBV28; d_gene: TRBD2; CDR3nt: TGTGCCAGCAGAGGACTAGCGGGGAAATACGAGCAGTACTTC; CDR3aa: CASRGLAGKYEQYF
abundance: -; j_gene: TRBJ1-3; v_gene: TRBV4-2; d_gene: -; CDR3nt: TGTGCCAGCAGCCAAGAACCTGGAAACACCATATATTTT; CDR3aa: CASSQEPGNTIYF
abundance: -; j_gene: TRBJ2-7; v_gene: TRBV27; d_gene: -; CDR3nt: TGTGCCAGCAGTTCCGGGGACGGATCCTACGAGCAGTACTTC; CDR3aa: CASSSGDGSYEQYF
abundance: -; j_gene: TRBJ2-7; v_gene: TRBV5-1; d_gene: -; CDR3nt: TGCGCCAGCAGCTTGGCCCCAGGGAGCTACGAGCAGTACTTC; CDR3aa: CASSLAPGSYEQYF
abundance: -; j_gene: TRBJ1-4; v_gene: TRBV15; d_gene: TRBD1; CDR3nt: TGTGCCACCAGCAGATCCTGGGACAGTCCGGGCGAAAAACTGTTTTTT; CDR3aa: CATSRSWDSPGEKLFF
abundance: -; j_gene: TRBJ2-1; v_gene: TRBV30; d_gene: -; CDR3nt: TGTGCCTGGAGTGTCGGCCCCTACAATGAGCAGTTCTTC; CDR3aa: CAWSVGPYNEQFF
abundance: -; j_gene: TRBJ2-1; v_gene: TRBV7-3; d_gene: -; CDR3nt: TGTGCCAGCACCCCTAAAGTAGCCCCACGCTATGAGCAGTTCTTC; CDR3aa: CASTPKVAPRYEQFF
abundance: -; j_gene: TRBJ1-6; v_gene: TRBV27; d_gene: -; CDR3nt: TGTGCCAGCAGTTTACTTAATTCACCCCTCCACTTT; CDR3aa: CASSLLNSPLHF
abundance: -; j_gene: TRBJ1-2; v_gene: TRBV5-5; d_gene: -; CDR3nt: TGTGCCAGCAGCTTGTCGAGGATGCGGAACTATGGCTACACCTTC; CDR3aa: CASSLSRMRNYGYTF
abundance: -; j_gene: TRBJ2-7; v_gene: TRBV2; d_gene: TRBD2; CDR3nt: TGTGCCAGCGGCCCTAGGACTAGAGACGACGAGCAGTACTTC; CDR3aa: CASGPRTRDDEQYF
abundance: -; j_gene: TRBJ2-5; v_gene: TRBV7-2; d_gene: TRBD1; CDR3nt: TGTGCCAGCAGCAGGGGACAGATAGAGACCCAGTACTTC; CDR3aa: CASSRGQIETQYF
abundance: -; j_gene: TRBJ2-7; v_gene: TRBV5-1; d_gene: -; CDR3nt: TGCGCCAGCAGCTTGTCGGACTGGCTCGGAGAGCAGTACTTC; CDR3aa: CASSLSDWLGEQYF
abundance: few; j_gene: TRBJ1-1; v_gene: TRBV2; d_gene: -; CDR3nt: TGTGCCAGCAGGGGGGGCGGCACTGAAGCTTTCTTT; CDR3aa: CASRGGGTEAFF